The clone carrying this T cell receptor (beta chain) was counted only a few times. The antigen is undetermined. This record belongs to a study of beta chain features in type 1 diabetes. CDR1 is SGHVS and CDR2 is FQNEAQ in the germline V gene. This CDR3 is built from 17 residues. Unmatched junction bases numbered 8, after V lost 5 bases and J lost 3 bases. Sequencing targeted expressed TCRB transcripts, as all isolated RNA had been reverse transcribed. The data were produced by immunoSEQ multiplex PCR, yet TCRdb's version contains in-frame clones alone and is incomplete. The sample contains some 40,000 clones, 49% of which appear only once. The study, taken as a whole, reports: Compared with healthy donors, patients appeared to share more similar naive, central memory and regulatory TCRB repertoires. The VDJ junctions of type 1 diabetes patients carried fewer insertions and more deletions. Still unanswered here is whether HLA type influences TCRB rearrangement.

The receptor was derived from a woman under 30 in good health. The sequenced material came from central memory CD4+ T cells from blood. The chain joins TRBV7-8 to TRBJ2-3; 13 nucleotides align to TRBD2. Here the CDR3 reads CASSQRTSGSLTDTQYF. CDR3 sequence (DNA): TGTGCCAGCAGCCAACGGACTAGCGGGAGCTTGACAGATACGCAGTATTTT. Using reference TRBV7-8 and TRBJ2-3 for the parts outside the CDR3, the full variable domain is GAGVSQSPRYKVAKRGQDVALRCDPISGHVSLFWYQQALGQGPEFLTYFQNEAQLDKSGLPSDRFFAERPEGSVSTLKIQRTQQEDSAVYLCASSQRTSGSLTDTQYFGPGTRLTVL.